The 18 T cell receptor beta chains below come from one sample, sequenced in a study of blood T cells in healthy people across ages. Sample-barcoded 5' priming and a J-beta primer mix drove a second PCR of roughly 7 to 11 cycles. One entry per CDR3 protein results from TCRdb running MiXCR on the 5' RACE reads. Seen here are about 650,000 distinct CDR3 sequences, approximately 31% observed once, and the top ten hold 15% to 19%. Sequencing was performed on blood. These receptors were taken from a woman older than 75 in good health.

In regard to this clonotype: Given a much more abundant clone one base away, this may be a read error. The chain links TRBV6-6 to TRBJ2-7; D is undetermined. Trimming cost V 4 bases and J 10 bases, with 14 bases left between them. The CDR3 runs to 12 residues. The germline CDR1 and CDR2 sequences are MNHNY and SVGAGI (reference sequence). The CDR3 reads CASSCLLGPQYF. The CDR3, as DNA: TGTGCCAGCAGTTGCCTATTGGGCCCCCAGTACTTC.

J is TRBJ1-5 and V is TRBV6-1, with 10 bases identical to TRBD1. CDR1 is MNHNS, CDR2 SASEGT, per germline. With 6 bases clipped from V and 1 base from J, the junction kept 15 bases outside the gene matches. There are 19 residues in the CDR3. Here the CDR3 reads CASSLRDRGDRGSNQPQHF. The CDR3 bases are TGTGCCAGCAGCCTCCGGGACAGGGGTGACCGTGGAAGCAATCAGCCCCAGCATTTT.

The chain recombines TRBV7-2 with TRBJ1-2; 7 nucleotides line up with TRBD1. Germline loops: CDR1 SGHTA, CDR2 FQGNSA. This CDR3 is 14 amino acids long. V dropped 1 base and J dropped 6; count of bases not matched to a gene: 5. The CDR3 spells CASSLVAGGHGYTF. The CDR3 coding sequence is TGTGCCAGCAGCTTAGTGGCAGGGGGTCATGGCTACACCTTC.

As concerns this clonotype: A much more abundant neighbour one base away suggests this may be a read error. The gene calls are TRBV11-3 and TRBJ2-1; 9 bases align to TRBD2. CDR3 size: 15 residues. Germline CDR1 reads SGHNT; CDR2 reads YENEEA. CDR3 residues: CASGLRTSVDNEQFF. The CDR3 DNA sequence: TGTGCCAGCGGCTTACGGACTAGCGTCGACAATGAGCAGTTCTTC. Looking up the rest from reference TRBV11-3 and TRBJ2-1 gives the full variable domain: EAGVVQSPRYKIIEKKQPVAFWCNPISGHNTLYWYLQNLGQGPELLIRYENEEAVDDSQLPKDRFSAERLKGVDSTLKIQPAELGDSAVYLCASGLRTSVDNEQFFGPGTRLTVL.

Turning to this clonotype: The conserved closing phenylalanine or tryptophan is absent in this CDR3, likely reflecting a read error. The V call is TRBV5-5, the J call TRBJ2-5; tentatively, D is TRBD2 (6 bases). The CDR3 spans 17 residues. The V end lost 3 bases, the J end lost 5 bases, and 23 bases lay between the germline ends. CDR1 is SGHKS, CDR2 YYEKEE, per germline (reference sequence). The CDR3 reads CASSYAGSLIRQETQYI. The CDR3 coding sequence is TGTGCCAGCAGCTATGCGGGGAGCCTTATACGACAGGAGACCCAGTACATC.

This clonotype has ten or more counts. The rearrangement links TRBV7-3 to TRBJ2-5, with 8 bases lining up with TRBD2. This CDR3 has 15 residues. V shed 5 bases, J shed 1 base, and the junction held 6 bases outside the gene matches. From germline, CDR1 is SGHTA and CDR2 FQGTGA. The CDR3 sequence: CASSRQRGPQETQYF. Here the CDR3 DNA reads TGTGCCAGCAGCCGCCAGCGGGGGCCCCAAGAGACCCAGTACTTC.

J is TRBJ1-6 and V is TRBV6-1, with TRBD1 matching over 9 bases. The length of the CDR3 is 14 residues. Trimming at V came to 5 bases and at J to 7 bases, leaving 3 bases not matched to a gene. Germline assignment: CDR1 MNHNS and CDR2 SASEGT. CDR3: CASSTGQGNSPLHF. The CDR3 nucleotides are TGTGCCAGCAGTACGGGACAGGGAAATTCACCCCTCCACTTT.

This chain links TRBV5-1 with TRBJ2-1; 13 bases line up with TRBD2. The CDR3 has 15 amino acids. Germline V gene lookup returns CDR1 SGHRS and CDR2 YFSETQ. The J segment lost 9 bases and the V segment lost 4 bases, leaving 7 bases of the junction unmatched. The CDR3 DNA sequence: TGCGCCAGCAGCCTACTAGCGGGGGGGCGGGGTGAGCAGTTCTTC. This gives the protein CASSLLAGGRGEQFF.

Turning to this clonotype: Its ends do not fully match the called genes, so a read error is possible. The rearrangement uses TRBV12-3 or TRBV12-4 and TRBJ2-3; tentative D call: TRBD2 (5 bases). This CDR3 is built from 16 residues. CDR3 sequence reads: CASSFKRLASTDMQYF. The CDR3 DNA follows: TGTGCCAGCAGTTTTAAGAGGCTTGCTAGCACAGATATGCAGTATTTT.

This clonotype occurred once. The rearrangement joins TRBV7-2 to TRBJ2-1; 8 bases are a match to TRBD2. This CDR3 region has 14 residues. V lost 1 base and J lost 7; bases outside the gene matches: 3. Germline CDR1 reads SGHTA; CDR2 reads FQGNSA. CDR3 sequence reads: CASSLGLAWNEQFF. CDR3 DNA: TGTGCCAGCAGCTTAGGACTAGCGTGGAATGAGCAGTTCTTC.

Notes on this clonotype: A junction boundary mismatches the germline segment, possibly from a read error. The chain is built from TRBV7-9 and TRBJ2-7; D is undetermined. Germline lookup yields CDR1 SEHNR and CDR2 FQNEAQ (reference sequence). This CDR3 contains 12 residues. The CDR3 loop is CGSSLEVNEQYF. The CDR3 DNA is TGTGGCAGCAGCTTAGAGGTCAATGAGCAGTACTTC.

V and J are TRBV27 and TRBJ2-2, with D uncertain. Between the trimmed V and J ends, which lost 3 bases and 4 bases, there was a span of 15 bases. CDR3 length: 16 amino acids. The germline CDR1 and CDR2 sequences are MNHEY and SMNVEV (reference sequence). The CDR3 nucleotides read TGTGCCAGCAGTTTCTCCGGGTCAAAAGGCACCGGGGAGCTGTTTTTT. Its translation is CASSFSGSKGTGELFF.

This chain connects TRBV20-1 to TRBJ1-5; D unresolved. The V end was cut by 6 bases, the J end by 4 bases, with 10 bases between. The CDR3 covers 12 residues. CDR1 is DFQATT, CDR2 SNEGSKA, per germline (reference sequence). CDR3 loop: CSAALGNQPQHF. CDR3 DNA: TGCAGTGCAGCCCTTGGGAATCAGCCCCAGCATTTT.

In this sample, this clonotype turned up many times. The rearrangement links TRBV9 to TRBJ2-5; D is uncertain. Looked up from germline, CDR1 is SGDLS and CDR2 is YYNGEE. This CDR3 has 14 residues. V dropped 3 bases and J dropped 7 bases, with 16 bases sitting between them. The CDR3 coding sequence is TGTGCCAGCAGCGGTTGGAAAGAGACTGGGACCCAGTACTTC. This translates into CASSGWKETGTQYF.

This clonotype was recorded at least ten times. The chain has TRBV5-6 and TRBJ1-2, with D possibly matching TRBD1 (6 bases). The germline CDR1 and CDR2 sequences are SGHDT and YYEEEE. Trimming stripped 5 bases from V and 3 bases from J, with 14 bases between. CDR3 size: 14 residues. CDR3 region: CASSTGAGDYGYTF. CDR3 in DNA: TGTGCCAGCAGTACGGGGGCTGGGGACTATGGCTACACCTTC.

Details on this clonotype: This sequence may be a read error, since a much larger clone differs from it by one base. The V and J genes are TRBV4-1 and TRBJ1-2; no clear D gene. This CDR3 region has 15 residues. V was trimmed by 0 bases and J by 0 bases, leaving 8 bases between them. Germline V CDR1 and CDR2: MGHRA, YSYEKL. The CDR3 region is CASSQEQQANYGYTF. Written as DNA, the CDR3 is TGCGCCAGCAGCCAAGAACAGCAGGCTAACTATGGCTACACCTTC.

This clonotype was found a few times. The chain joins TRBV6-2 or TRBV6-3 to TRBJ1-1; TRBD1 is a possible D gene (5 bases). Germline CDR1 reads MNHEY; CDR2 reads SVGEGT. This CDR3 spans 13 amino acids. Trimming stripped 6 bases from V and 0 bases from J, with 8 bases between. In DNA, the CDR3 is TGTGCCAGCAGGAGACAGATGAACACTGAAGCTTTCTTT. Its translation is CASRRQMNTEAFF.

The sample holds many counts of this clonotype. This CDR3 reads CASSRDPWYQETQYF. CDR3 in DNA: TGTGCCAGCAGCAGGGACCCTTGGTACCAAGAGACCCAGTACTTC. The chain combines TRBV5-4 with TRBJ2-5; D tentatively reads TRBD1 or TRBD2 (5 bases each). The germline V and J ends were trimmed by 4 bases and 0 bases, with 13 bases remaining between them. In germline, CDR1 is SGHNT, CDR2 YYREEE (reference sequence). The CDR3 loop spans 15 amino acids.